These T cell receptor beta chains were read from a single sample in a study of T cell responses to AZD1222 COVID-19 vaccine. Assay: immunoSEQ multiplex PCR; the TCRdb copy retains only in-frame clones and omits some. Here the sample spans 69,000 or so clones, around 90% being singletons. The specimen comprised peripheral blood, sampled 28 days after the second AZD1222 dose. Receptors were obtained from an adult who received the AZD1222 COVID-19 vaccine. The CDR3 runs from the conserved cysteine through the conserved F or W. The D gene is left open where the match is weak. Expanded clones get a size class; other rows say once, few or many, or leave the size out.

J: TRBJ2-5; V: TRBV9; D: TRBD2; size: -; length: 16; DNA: TGTGCCAGCAGCGTAGCTATACTAGCGAGCGGTGAGACCCAGTACTTC; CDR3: CASSVAILASGETQYF
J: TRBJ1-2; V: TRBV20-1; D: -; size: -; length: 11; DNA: TGCAGTGCTACTGCTAACTATGGCTACACCTTC; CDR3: CSATANYGYTF
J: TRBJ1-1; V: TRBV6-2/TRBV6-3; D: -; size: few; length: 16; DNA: TGTGCCAGCAGTTACTTTGAGGGCAGGGAGGGCACTGAAGCTTTCTTT; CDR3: CASSYFEGREGTEAFF
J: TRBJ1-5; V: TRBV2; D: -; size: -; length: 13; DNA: TGTGCCAGCAGGGGGTCCCTGGGGGGGCCCCAGCATTTT; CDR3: CASRGSLGGPQHF
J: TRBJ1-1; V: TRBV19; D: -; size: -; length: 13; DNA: TGTGCCAGTATTGGACAAGGCATGACTGAAGCTTTCTTT; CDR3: CASIGQGMTEAFF
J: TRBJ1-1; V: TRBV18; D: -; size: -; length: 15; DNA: TGTGCCAGCTCATCCAGCGGGATCTCAGGAACTGAAGCTTTCTTT; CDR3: CASSSSGISGTEAFF
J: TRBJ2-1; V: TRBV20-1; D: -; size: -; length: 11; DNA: TGCAGTGCTAGGATTTACAATGAGCAGTTCTTC; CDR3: CSARIYNEQFF
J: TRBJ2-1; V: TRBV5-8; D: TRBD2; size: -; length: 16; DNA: TGTGCCAGCAGCTCTCTAGCTAGCGGGGGCTACAATGAGCAGTTCTTC; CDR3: CASSSLASGGYNEQFF
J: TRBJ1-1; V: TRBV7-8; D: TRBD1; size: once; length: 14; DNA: TGTGCCAGCAGCAAGAGACAGGGGGCCACTGAAGCTTTCTTT; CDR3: CASSKRQGATEAFF
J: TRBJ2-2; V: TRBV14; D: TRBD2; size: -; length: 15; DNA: TGTGCCAGCAGCCGGACTAGCGGACTCACCGGGGAGCTGTTTTTT; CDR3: CASSRTSGLTGELFF
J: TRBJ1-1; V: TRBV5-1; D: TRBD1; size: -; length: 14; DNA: TGCGCCAGCAGGCCCGGACAGGGCGTCACTGAAGCTTTCTTT; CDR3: CASRPGQGVTEAFF
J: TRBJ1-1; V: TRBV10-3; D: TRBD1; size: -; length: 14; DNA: TGTGCCATCAGTGTGGGACAGTTGAACACTGAAGCTTTCTTT; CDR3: CAISVGQLNTEAFF
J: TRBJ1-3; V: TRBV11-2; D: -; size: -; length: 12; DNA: TGTGCCAGCAGCTTGGACAGAAACACCATATATTTT; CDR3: CASSLDRNTIYF
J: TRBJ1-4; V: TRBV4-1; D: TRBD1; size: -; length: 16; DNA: TGCGCCAGCAGCCACGGACAGGGGGTAACTAATGAAAAACTGTTTTTT; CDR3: CASSHGQGVTNEKLFF
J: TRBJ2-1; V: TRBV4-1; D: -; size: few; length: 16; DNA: TGCGCCAGCAGCCCGATCGGGCGGAATCTCTACAATGAGCAGTTCTTC; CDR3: CASSPIGRNLYNEQFF
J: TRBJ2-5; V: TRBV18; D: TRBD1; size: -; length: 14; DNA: TGTGCCAGCTCACCACGGGACAGGGAGCAGACCCAGTACTTC; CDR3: CASSPRDREQTQYF